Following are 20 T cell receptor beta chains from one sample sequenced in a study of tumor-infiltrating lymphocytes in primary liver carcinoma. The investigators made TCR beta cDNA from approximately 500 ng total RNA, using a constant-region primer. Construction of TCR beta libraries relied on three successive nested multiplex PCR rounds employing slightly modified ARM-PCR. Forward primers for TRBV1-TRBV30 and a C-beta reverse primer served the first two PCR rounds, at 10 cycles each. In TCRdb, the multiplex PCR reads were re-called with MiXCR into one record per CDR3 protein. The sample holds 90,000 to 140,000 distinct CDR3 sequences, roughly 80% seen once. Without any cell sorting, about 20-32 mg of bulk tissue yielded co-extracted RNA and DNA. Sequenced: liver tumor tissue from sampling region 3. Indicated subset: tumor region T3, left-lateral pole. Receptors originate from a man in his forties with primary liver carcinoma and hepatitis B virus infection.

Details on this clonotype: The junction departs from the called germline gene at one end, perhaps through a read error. The CDR3 coding sequence is TGTGCCAGCCGCCGACTAGCGGGAGTTAAGGATGAGCATTTCTTC. Protein: CASRRLAGVKDEHFF. The chain has TRBV2 and TRBJ2-1; 12 bases align to TRBD2. Per germline, CDR1 SNHLY and CDR2 FYNNEI. This CDR3 comprises 15 residues.

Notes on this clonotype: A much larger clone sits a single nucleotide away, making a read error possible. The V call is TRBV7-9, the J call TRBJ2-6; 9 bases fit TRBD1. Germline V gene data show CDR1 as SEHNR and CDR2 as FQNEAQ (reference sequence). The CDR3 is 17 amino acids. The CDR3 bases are TGTGCCAGCAGCGGTAGAACAGGGGGCGGAGGGGCCAACGTCCCGACTTTC. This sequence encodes CASSGRTGGGGANVPTF.

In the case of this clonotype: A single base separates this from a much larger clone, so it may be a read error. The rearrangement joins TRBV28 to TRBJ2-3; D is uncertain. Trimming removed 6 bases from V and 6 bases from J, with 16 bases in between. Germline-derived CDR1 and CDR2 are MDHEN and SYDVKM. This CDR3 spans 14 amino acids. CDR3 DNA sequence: TGTGCCAGCAGCATCCCCACCAGGCCGGATACGCAGTATTTT. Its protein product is CASSIPTRPDTQYF.

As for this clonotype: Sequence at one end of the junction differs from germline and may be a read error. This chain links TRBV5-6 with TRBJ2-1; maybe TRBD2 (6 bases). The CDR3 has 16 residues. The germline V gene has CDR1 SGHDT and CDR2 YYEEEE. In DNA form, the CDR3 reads TGTGCCAGCAGCTTTGTGCCGGGAGTCTCCTACAATGAGCAGCTCTTC. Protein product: CASSFVPGVSYNEQLF.

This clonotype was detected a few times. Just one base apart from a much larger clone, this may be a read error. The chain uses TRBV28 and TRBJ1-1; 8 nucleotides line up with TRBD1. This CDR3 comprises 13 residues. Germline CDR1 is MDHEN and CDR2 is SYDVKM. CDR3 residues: CATGQGKDTKAFF. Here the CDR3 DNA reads TGTGCCACCGGACAGGGAAAGGACACTAAAGCTTTCTTT.

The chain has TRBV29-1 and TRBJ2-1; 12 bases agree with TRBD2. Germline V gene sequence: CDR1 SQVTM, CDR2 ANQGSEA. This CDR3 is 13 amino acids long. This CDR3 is CSEGTSGLNEQFF. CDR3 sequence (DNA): TGCAGTGAGGGGACTAGCGGGCTCAATGAGCAGTTCTTC.

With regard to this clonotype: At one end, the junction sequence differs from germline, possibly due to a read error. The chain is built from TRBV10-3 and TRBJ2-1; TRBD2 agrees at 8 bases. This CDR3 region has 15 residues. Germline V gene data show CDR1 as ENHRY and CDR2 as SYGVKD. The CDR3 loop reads CVINQGLGSYNEQFF. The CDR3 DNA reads TGTGTCATCAACCAGGGACTAGGATCCTACAATGAGCAGTTCTTC.

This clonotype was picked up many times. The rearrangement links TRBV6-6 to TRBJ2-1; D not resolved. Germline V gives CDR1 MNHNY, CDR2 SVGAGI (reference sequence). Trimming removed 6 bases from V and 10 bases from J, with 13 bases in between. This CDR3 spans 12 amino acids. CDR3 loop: CASSPLRGEQFF. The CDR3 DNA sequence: TGTGCCAGCAGCCCCCTCAGAGGCGAGCAGTTCTTC.

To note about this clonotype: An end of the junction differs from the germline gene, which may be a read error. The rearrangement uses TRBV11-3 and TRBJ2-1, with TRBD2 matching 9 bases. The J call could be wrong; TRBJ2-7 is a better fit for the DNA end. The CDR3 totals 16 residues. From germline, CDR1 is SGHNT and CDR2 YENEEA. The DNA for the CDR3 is TGTGCCGGCAGTCTCGATAGCGGGAGCGGGCACAATGAGCAGTACTTC. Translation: CAGSLDSGSGHNEQYF.

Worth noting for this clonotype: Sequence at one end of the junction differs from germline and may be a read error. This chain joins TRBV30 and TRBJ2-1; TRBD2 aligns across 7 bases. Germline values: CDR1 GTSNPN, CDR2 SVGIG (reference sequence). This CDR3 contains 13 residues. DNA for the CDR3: TGTACCCGGAGTCCCAGCGGGAACAATGAGCAATTCTTC. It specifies CTRSPSGNNEQFF.

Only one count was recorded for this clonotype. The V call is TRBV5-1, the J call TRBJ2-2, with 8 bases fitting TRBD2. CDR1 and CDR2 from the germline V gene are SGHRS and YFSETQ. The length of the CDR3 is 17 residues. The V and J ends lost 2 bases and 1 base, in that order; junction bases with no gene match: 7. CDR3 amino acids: CASSFGLAGENTGELFF. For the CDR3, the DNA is TGCGCCAGCAGCTTTGGACTAGCTGGAGAGAACACCGGGGAGCTGTTTTTT.

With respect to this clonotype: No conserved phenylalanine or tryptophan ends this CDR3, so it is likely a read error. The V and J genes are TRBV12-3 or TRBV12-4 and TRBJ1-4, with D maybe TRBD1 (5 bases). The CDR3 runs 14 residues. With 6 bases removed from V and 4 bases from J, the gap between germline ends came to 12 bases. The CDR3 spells CASRRGAINEKLFL. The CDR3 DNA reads TGTGCCAGCAGAAGGGGTGCAATTAATGAAAAACTGTTTCTT.

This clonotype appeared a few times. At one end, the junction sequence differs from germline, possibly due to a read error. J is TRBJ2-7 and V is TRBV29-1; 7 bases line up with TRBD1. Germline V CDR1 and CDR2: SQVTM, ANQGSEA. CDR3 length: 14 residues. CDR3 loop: CRVPDRVDQVEQYF. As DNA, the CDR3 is TGCAGGGTCCCAGACAGGGTGGATCAGGTTGAGCAGTATTTC.

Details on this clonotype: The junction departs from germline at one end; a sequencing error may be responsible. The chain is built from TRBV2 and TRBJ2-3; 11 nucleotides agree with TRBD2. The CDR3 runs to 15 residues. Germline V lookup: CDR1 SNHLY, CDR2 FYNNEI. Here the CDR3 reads CASVWLAGGTDTQYF. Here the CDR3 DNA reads TGTGCCAGCGTGTGGCTAGCGGGAGGCACAGATACACAGTATTTT.

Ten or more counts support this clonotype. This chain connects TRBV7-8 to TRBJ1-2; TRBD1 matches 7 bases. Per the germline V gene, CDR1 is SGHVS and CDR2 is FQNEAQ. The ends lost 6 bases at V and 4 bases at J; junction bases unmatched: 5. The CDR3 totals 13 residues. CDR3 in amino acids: CASSPTGVYGYTF. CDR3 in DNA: TGTGCCAGCAGTCCAACAGGGGTCTATGGCTACACCTTC.

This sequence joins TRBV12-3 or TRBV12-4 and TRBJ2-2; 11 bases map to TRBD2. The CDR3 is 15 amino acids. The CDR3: CASGLAGLNTGELFF. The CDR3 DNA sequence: TGTGCTAGCGGACTAGCGGGCCTTAACACCGGGGAGCTGTTTTTT.

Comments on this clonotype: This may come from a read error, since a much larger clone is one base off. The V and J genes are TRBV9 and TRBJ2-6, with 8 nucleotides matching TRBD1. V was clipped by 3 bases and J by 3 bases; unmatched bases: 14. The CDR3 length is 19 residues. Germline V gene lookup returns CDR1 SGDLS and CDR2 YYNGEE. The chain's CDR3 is CASSAGYRGCVSGANVLTF. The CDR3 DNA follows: TGTGCCAGCAGCGCGGGATACAGGGGGTGCGTGAGTGGGGCCAACGTCCTGACTTTC.

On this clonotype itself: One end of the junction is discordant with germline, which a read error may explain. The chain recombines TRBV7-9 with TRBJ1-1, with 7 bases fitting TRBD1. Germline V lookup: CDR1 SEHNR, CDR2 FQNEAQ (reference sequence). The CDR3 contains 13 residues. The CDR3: CDSSFTGDTEAFF. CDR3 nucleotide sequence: TGTGACAGCAGCTTTACAGGGGACACTGAAGCTTTCTTT.

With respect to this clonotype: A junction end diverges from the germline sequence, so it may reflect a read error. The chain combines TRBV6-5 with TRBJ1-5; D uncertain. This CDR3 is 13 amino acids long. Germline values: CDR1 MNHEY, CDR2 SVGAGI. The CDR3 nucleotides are TGCGCCAACAGTTACTCCCCCCAACAGCCCCAGCATTTT. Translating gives CANSYSPQQPQHF.

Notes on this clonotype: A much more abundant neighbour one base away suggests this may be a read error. CDR3 bases: TGTGCCAGCAGCGGGACAGCCGGTTGGGATTCACTCCTCCACTTT. Protein product: CASSGTAGWDSLLHF. The chain uses TRBV6-4 and TRBJ1-6; TRBD1 agrees at 7 bases. The CDR3 has 15 amino acids. CDR1 and CDR2 (germline): MRHNA, SNTAGT.